This TCR beta chain was sequenced in a study of human T cells and chemical hapten exposure. Looking at the study overall: Minor pooled library volume differences mainly drove per-sample TCR yield variation.

As to this clonotype: Its target is unknown.

Study-wide points: Following DPC sensitization, TCRs present above 1 in 1000 frequency showed no change.

The ends were cut back, 8 bases at V and 6 bases at J, with 14 bases in the middle. Germline CDR1 and CDR2: SQVTM and ANQGSEA. CDR3 length: 11 residues. The authors extracted total RNA from unfractionated whole blood. TCRdb redid the calling of the 5' RACE reads with MiXCR, one entry per CDR3 protein. The sample lists roughly 110,000 distinct CDR3 sequences; around 20% were seen once. The clonotype originates from a human donor in good health. V usage is TRBV29-1 and J usage is TRBJ2-7; weak D call: TRBD2 (5 bases). CDR3 bases: TGCAGCTTCCTAGCTTCCGGCGAGCAGTACTTC. Translated, it gives CSFLASGEQYF.